The 31 T cell receptor beta chains below all came from one sample that was sequenced in a study of molecular identifiers for immune sequencing clone quantification. Each CDR3 protein gets one entry after TCRdb re-called the PCR reads with MiXCR. The profile covers fewer than 25,000 distinct CDR3 sequences, with more than 15% appearing a single time and roughly 1% taken by the ten largest. The sample taken for sequencing was naive CD8+ T cells from blood, with Jurkat cell RNA spiked in. Subset specified: FACS-sorted CD8+CD4-CCR7+CD45RA+ naive T cells. The receptors shown here come from a human donor in good health. Some libraries in this study had Jurkat cell RNA spiked in.

This clonotype has a single count. Here the CDR3 omits its conserved ending phenylalanine or tryptophan, so a read error is the likely source. The rearrangement joins TRBV28 to TRBJ2-5, with TRBD1 matching over 7 bases. The V segment lost 5 bases and the J segment 4 bases; nucleotides outside the gene matches: 4. This CDR3 has 13 residues. Looked up from germline, CDR1 is MDHEN and CDR2 is SYDVKM. The CDR3 sequence is CASSAQGVETQYL. DNA of the CDR3: TGTGCCAGCAGTGCCCAGGGGGTAGAGACCCAGTACCTC.

This clonotype was counted many times. V gene TRBV7-9 combines with J gene TRBJ2-7; no firm D call. The CDR3 totals 15 residues. Germline loops: CDR1 SEHNR, CDR2 FQNEAQ (reference sequence). V lost 5 bases, J lost 7 bases, and 21 bases lay in between. In DNA, the CDR3 is TGTGCCAGCAGCCCCCAAGCCGAGAACGTAAGGGAGCAGTACTTC. It yields the protein CASSPQAENVREQYF.

This clonotype came up many times. This chain links TRBV11-2 with TRBJ2-3; 13 bases align to TRBD2. The CDR3 has 17 residues. Looked up from germline, CDR1 is SGHAT and CDR2 is FQNNGV. With 5 bases clipped from V and 2 bases from J, the junction kept 7 bases outside the gene matches. The CDR3 DNA follows: TGTGCCAGCAGCCGGACTAGCGGGAGACCTCACACAGATACGCAGTATTTT. Amino acid sequence: CASSRTSGRPHTDTQYF. Based on the CDR3 plus reference TRBV11-2 and TRBJ2-3, the full variable domain is EAGVAQSPRYKIIEKRQSVAFWCNPISGHATLYWYQQILGQGPKLLIQFQNNGVVDDSQLPKDRFSAERLKGVDSTLKIQPAKLEDSAVYLCASSRTSGRPHTDTQYFGPGTRLTVL.

By its share, this clonotype is medium-sized. The chain combines TRBV7-2 with TRBJ1-5; D might be TRBD1 (6 bases). Germline V lookup: CDR1 SGHTA, CDR2 FQGNSA. The CDR3 runs 15 residues. The V gene lost 1 base and the J gene lost 0 bases, with 7 bases spanning the gap. CDR3 DNA: TGTGCCAGCAGCTTAGGGACAGCTAGCAATCAGCCCCAGCATTTT. Translated, it gives CASSLGTASNQPQHF.

Regarding this clonotype: A clone one base away is much larger, so this may be a read error. The chain links TRBV4-3 to TRBJ2-3; 8 nucleotides line up with TRBD2. In germline, CDR1 is LGHNA, CDR2 YSLEER. Losses at the gene ends were 4 bases for V and 4 bases for J; bases not matched to a gene: 16. The CDR3 has 18 residues. CDR3 DNA sequence: TGCGCCAGCAGCCCCAGGACTGGCGGGAGGAGGAGCGCAGATACGCAGTATTTT. It specifies CASSPRTGGRRSADTQYF.

This clonotype was recorded many times. The CDR3 is CASSLWQGHTDTQYF. As DNA, the CDR3 is TGTGCCAGCAGCTTGTGGCAGGGGCACACAGATACGCAGTATTTT. The chain employs TRBV5-4 and TRBJ2-3; weak D call: TRBD1 (6 bases). The germline V gene encodes CDR1 SGHNT and CDR2 YYREEE (reference sequence). This CDR3 has 15 amino acids. V gave up 1 base and J gave up 2 bases, with 11 bases separating them.

A note on this clonotype: This may be a read error, as it is one base from a much larger clone. The CDR3 carries no conserved terminal phenylalanine or tryptophan, so it likely arises from a read error. This chain uses TRBV7-9 with TRBJ2-7; 8 positions agree with TRBD1. V trimming: 5 bases; J trimming: 4 bases; junction bases outside the gene matches: 4. This CDR3 region has 13 residues. Germline-derived CDR1 and CDR2 are SEHNR and FQNEAQ (reference sequence). This CDR3 is CASSPRGRYEQYL. The CDR3 region has the DNA TGTGCCAGCAGCCCCAGGGGGCGATACGAGCAGTACCTC.

This clonotype was observed many times. The chain recombines TRBV25-1 with TRBJ1-1; D gene uncertain. Looked up from germline, CDR1 is MGHDK and CDR2 is SYGVNS. This CDR3 is 14 amino acids long. V was pared by 1 base and J by 1 base, with 7 bases between. The CDR3 DNA sequence: TGTGCCAGCAGTGAATTGACCGCGAACACTGAAGCTTTCTTT. Translation gives CASSELTANTEAFF. The complete variable domain, with remaining parts taken from reference TRBV25-1 and TRBJ1-1, reads EADIYQTPRYLVIGTGKKITLECSQTMGHDKMYWYQQDPGMELHLIHYSYGVNSTEKGDLSSESTVSRIRTEHFPLTLESARPSHTSQYLCASSELTANTEAFFGQGTRLTVV.

This clonotype showed up many times. The chain recombines TRBV7-6 with TRBJ2-3; TRBD2 agrees at 9 bases. The CDR3 contains 16 residues. V lost 5 bases to trimming and J lost 5 bases; unmatched junction nucleotides: 11. From germline, CDR1 is SGHVS and CDR2 FNYEAQ. The CDR3 here is CASSPHRSGGRDTQYF. For the CDR3, the DNA is TGTGCCAGCAGCCCCCATAGGAGCGGGGGGAGAGATACGCAGTATTTT.

This clonotype was counted at least ten times. The chain links TRBV6-2 or TRBV6-3 to TRBJ1-1; D is perhaps TRBD1 (6 bases). This CDR3 is 14 amino acids long. V was cut by 1 base and J by 5 bases, with 11 bases left in between. The germline V gene has CDR1 MNHEY and CDR2 SVGEGT. CDR3 region: CASSYWTQGTEAFF. The CDR3 nucleotides read TGTGCCAGCAGTTACTGGACCCAGGGGACTGAAGCTTTCTTT.

This clonotype was detected many times. The chain carries TRBV5-4 and TRBJ2-5; D gene unclear. This CDR3 has 16 amino acids. From germline, CDR1 is SGHNT and CDR2 YYREEE (reference sequence). V was clipped by 4 bases and J by 0 bases, with 16 bases between them. The CDR3 region has the DNA TGTGCCAGCAGCACCGAGTCTATTGGGAACCAAGAGACCCAGTACTTC. The encoded protein is CASSTESIGNQETQYF.

This clonotype came up many times. The gene calls are TRBV7-3 and TRBJ2-3; the match to TRBD2 covers 8 bases. The V gene end was trimmed by 1 base and the J gene end by 3 bases; junction bases not matched to a gene: 3. From germline, CDR1 is SGHTA and CDR2 FQGTGA. CDR3 length: 15 amino acids. The CDR3 nucleotides are TGTGCCAGCAGCTTAAAGGCGGGAGGTACAGATACGCAGTATTTT. This sequence encodes CASSLKAGGTDTQYF.

This clonotype was seen ten or more times. In nucleotides, the CDR3 is TGTGCCAGCAGCTTAGGCCCCCTGGCGACCCAGGAAGCTTTCTTT. This sequence encodes CASSLGPLATQEAFF. This rearrangement joins TRBV13 to TRBJ1-1; D not resolved. This CDR3 region has 15 residues. The germline V gene encodes CDR1 PRHDT and CDR2 FYEKMQ (reference sequence). Trimming took off 0 bases at V and 8 bases at J, with 16 bases between the two ends.

Concerning this clonotype: A junction boundary mismatches the germline segment, possibly from a read error. The rearrangement joins TRBV13 to TRBJ1-1; D is ambiguous. The CDR3 loop spans 12 amino acids. Per germline, CDR1 PRHDT and CDR2 FYEKMQ (reference sequence). The CDR3 here is CAGSFGNTEAFF. CDR3 sequence (DNA): TGTGCCGGCAGCTTCGGGAACACTGAAGCTTTCTTT.

Judged by abundance, this clonotype is medium-sized. CDR3 residues: CASSVAPNRGEVTEAFF. The CDR3 DNA follows: TGTGCCAGCAGCGTAGCCCCAAACCGCGGGGAAGTCACTGAAGCTTTCTTT. The genes are TRBV9 and TRBJ1-1; D is unclear. This CDR3 is 17 amino acids long. Germline CDR1 reads SGDLS; CDR2 reads YYNGEE. V gave up 0 bases and J gave up 4 bases, with 19 bases separating them. The full variable domain, completed using reference TRBV9 and TRBJ1-1, is DSGVTQTPKHLITATGQRVTLRCSPRSGDLSVYWYQQSLDQGLQFLIQYYNGEERAKGNILERFSAQQFPDLHSELNLSSLELGDSALYFCASSVAPNRGEVTEAFFGQGTRLTVV.

This clonotype is categorized as medium-sized. The chain has TRBV6-2 or TRBV6-3 and TRBJ2-3; D not certain. Germline values: CDR1 MNHEY, CDR2 SVGEGT. V was cut by 7 bases and J by 4 bases, with 9 bases left in between. The CDR3 has 12 amino acids. In DNA form, the CDR3 reads TGTGCCAGCACCGAGTCGGCAGATACGCAGTATTTT. Its translation is CASTESADTQYF.

As to this clonotype: A much larger clone lies one base from this, so it may be a read error. The CDR3 DNA follows: TGTGCCAGCAGTACCGACAAGGGCACTGAAGCTTTCTTT. It yields the protein CASSTDKGTEAFF. This sequence joins TRBV28 and TRBJ1-1; D not certain. CDR3 length: 13 residues. Germline V gives CDR1 MDHEN, CDR2 SYDVKM. V lost 5 bases and J lost 4, with 11 bases in between.

This clonotype was detected a few times. A read error may explain this, as a much larger clone is one base away. The chain has TRBV13 and TRBJ2-5; D perhaps matches TRBD2 (6 bases). V was cut by 5 bases and J by 4 bases, with 26 bases left in between. Germline values: CDR1 PRHDT, CDR2 FYEKMQ (reference sequence). This CDR3 contains 18 residues. In nucleotides, the CDR3 is TGTGCCAGCAGCCCCGAGGGTAGCGGAGGAGCGTTACGAGAGACCCAGTACTTC. Its translation is CASSPEGSGGALRETQYF.

This clonotype was recorded at least ten times. The J gene is TRBJ2-5, the V gene TRBV5-6; no firm D call. Trimming removed 0 bases at V and 5 bases at J, with 11 bases between. Germline lookup yields CDR1 SGHDT and CDR2 YYEEEE. The CDR3 is 14 amino acids. The CDR3 DNA sequence: TGTGCCAGCAGCTTGGACAAGACCGTTGAGACCCAGTACTTC. It codes for CASSLDKTVETQYF.

This clonotype is termed medium-sized. The CDR3 region has the DNA TGTGCCAGCAGTTCGGACCCGTACACAGATACGCAGTATTTT. Amino acid sequence: CASSSDPYTDTQYF. The chain combines TRBV27 with TRBJ2-3, with D unclear. The CDR3 runs to 14 residues. Looked up from germline, CDR1 is MNHEY and CDR2 is SMNVEV (reference sequence). The V end was cut by 4 bases, the J end by 2 bases, with 10 bases between.

This clonotype was detected ten times or more. The rearrangement uses TRBV12-3 or TRBV12-4 and TRBJ2-3, with D possibly TRBD2 on 6 matching bases. The CDR3 totals 17 residues. Trimming removed 5 bases from V and 0 bases from J, with 18 bases in between. The CDR3 region has the DNA TGTGCCAGCAGTCTACTCGGGACTCACGAAAGCACAGATACGCAGTATTTT. It codes for CASSLLGTHESTDTQYF.

To note about this clonotype: This may arise from a read error, as a much more abundant clone is one base away. This CDR3 is missing its conserved last phenylalanine or tryptophan, likely due to a read error. The rearrangement uses TRBV29-1 and TRBJ1-2; D remains ambiguous. Germline lookup yields CDR1 SQVTM and CDR2 ANQGSEA. V gave up 0 bases and J gave up 2 bases, with 10 bases separating them. This CDR3 comprises 14 residues. The DNA of the CDR3 is TGCAGCGTTGAAGAGGGAGGGATCAACTATGGCTACACCCTC. Amino acid sequence: CSVEEGGINYGYTL.

This clonotype was detected only a few times. The chain employs TRBV19 and TRBJ1-2, with D uncertain. Trimming took off 3 bases at V and 9 bases at J, with 5 bases between the two ends. The CDR3 runs to 10 residues. Germline CDR1 and CDR2: LNHDA and SQIVND (reference sequence). Written as DNA, the CDR3 is TGTGCCAGTAGTATGGGGAGCTACACCTTC. Protein product: CASSMGSYTF.

This clonotype was detected ten times or more. The rearrangement links TRBV15 to TRBJ2-2; no definite D call. There are 11 residues in the CDR3. Germline V lookup: CDR1 LNHNV, CDR2 YYDKDF (reference sequence). V was shortened by 5 bases and J by 8 bases, with 6 bases between the two germline ends. CDR3: CATSQAGELFF. The CDR3 coding sequence is TGTGCCACCAGCCAAGCTGGGGAGCTGTTTTTT.

This clonotype has ten or more counts. The chain uses TRBV6-2 or TRBV6-3 and TRBJ1-5, with TRBD1 matching 7 bases. With 2 bases clipped from V and 1 base from J, the junction kept 14 bases outside the gene matches. Germline values: CDR1 MNHEY, CDR2 SVGEGT. This CDR3 has 19 residues. The CDR3 DNA follows: TGTGCCAGCAGTTACCACGTGGGAGGGGGCCGAGCCAGCAATCAGCCCCAGCATTTT. Amino acid sequence: CASSYHVGGGRASNQPQHF.

There are many counts of this clonotype. The chain couples TRBV3-1 to TRBJ2-7, with TRBD1 identical over 7 bases. Germline V gene lookup returns CDR1 LGHDT and CDR2 YNNKEL (reference sequence). Trimming took 6 bases from V and 3 from J; bases not matched to a gene: 17. The CDR3 loop spans 17 amino acids. The CDR3 nucleotides are TGTGCCAGCAGTCCGACCCGTACCGGGACAGCAGTCTACGAGCAGTACTTC. Its protein is CASSPTRTGTAVYEQYF.

As to this clonotype: Given a much more abundant clone one base away, this may be a read error. This sequence joins TRBV19 and TRBJ2-3; a possible D gene is TRBD2 (5 bases). The CDR3 is 13 residues long. The V gene's germline CDR1 is LNHDA and CDR2 SQIVND (reference sequence). The chain's CDR3 is CASTRSGIDTQCF. CDR3 DNA: TGTGCCAGTACCCGATCCGGGATAGATACGCAGTGTTTT.

By share of the sample, this clonotype is medium-sized. The genes are TRBV6-6 and TRBJ2-3, with 10 bases aligning to TRBD1. Germline V gives CDR1 MNHNY, CDR2 SVGAGI (reference sequence). The CDR3 length is 16 residues. V was clipped by 2 bases and J by 0 bases; unmatched bases: 2. CDR3 bases: TGTGCCAGCAGTTACGGGACAGGGGCTAGCACAGATACGCAGTATTTT. This translates into CASSYGTGASTDTQYF.

As for this clonotype: This sequence may be a read error, since a much larger clone differs from it by one base. The chain has TRBV30 and TRBJ2-7, with D perhaps given as TRBD1 or TRBD2 (5 bases each). CDR1 is GTSNPN and CDR2 is SVGIG in the germline V gene (reference sequence). This CDR3 region has 14 residues. With 7 bases removed from V and 3 bases from J, the gap between germline ends came to 19 bases. CDR3 DNA sequence: TGTGCCTTGGACGCCGGGGACGCAAGCTACGAGCAGTACTTC. This gives the protein CALDAGDASYEQYF.

This clonotype was seen at least ten times. The chain combines TRBV7-3 with TRBJ2-5; 7 nucleotides match TRBD1. Germline CDR1 reads SGHTA; CDR2 reads FQGTGA. CDR3 length equals 15 residues. Trimming removed 0 bases from V and 4 bases from J; junction bases left unmatched: 5. The CDR3 here is CASSLTGQWLETQYF. DNA for the CDR3: TGTGCCAGCAGCTTAACGGGACAGTGGTTAGAGACCCAGTACTTC.

This clonotype was found many times. The junction departs from germline at one end; a sequencing error may be responsible. The chain recombines TRBV20-1 with TRBJ2-3, with D uncertain. Germline V gives CDR1 DFQATT, CDR2 SNEGSKA (reference sequence). The CDR3 sequence is 13 residues long. The CDR3: CSAREGSTDTQYF. As DNA, the CDR3 is TGCAGCGCTAGGGAAGGAAGCACAGATACGCAGTATTTT.